This T cell receptor beta chain stems from a study of human T cells and chemical hapten exposure. Study-level background: There were weekly diphenylcyclopropenone doses to the scalp for patients throughout the roughly 25-week study. Patches with 0.01% DPC went on the upper back, and the tests were read at 6 days. Study-level findings and limits: Because all patients had alopecia, their immune responses might differ from healthy ones. TCRs exceeding 1 in 1000 frequency stayed unchanged with DPC sensitization.

Trimming at V came to 5 bases and at J to 7 bases, leaving 11 bases not matched to a gene. The germline CDR1 and CDR2 sequences are MDHEN and SYDVKM. The CDR3 spans 15 residues. The time point is: pre-sensitization, week 0. The treatment is: therapeutic diphenylcyclopropenone sensitization with weekly scalp DPC. This clonotype has only a few counts. Its antigen is undetermined. MiXCR, applied by TCRdb to the RACE reads, yields one record per CDR3 protein. This sample carries under 400,000 distinct CDR3 sequences, approximately 5% of them seen once, and the ten largest clones take 2.6%. V usage is TRBV28 and J usage is TRBJ2-7; 10 bases align to TRBD2. The sequence derives from a woman in her forties or fifties with alopecia areata. Some clones in this sample may be carry-over from other donors' samples. The material was whole blood, obtained in connection with sensitization to the hapten diphenylcyclopropenone (DPC). This CDR3 is CASSLTLAGAKEQYF. The DNA for the CDR3 is TGTGCCAGCAGTCTTACTCTAGCGGGAGCGAAAGAGCAGTACTTC.